This T cell receptor beta chain was sequenced during a study of read filtering for tumor transcriptome and immune sequencing. Study observations and caveats: About 80% of IR-seq clonotypes had a single read, yet these held roughly 3.3% of reads.

The CDR3 has 17 amino acids. Germline CDR1 reads LNHDA; CDR2 reads SQIVND (reference sequence). The V gene lost 5 bases and the J gene lost 2 bases, with 19 bases spanning the gap. This clonotype has more than one count but fewer than ten. Antigen specificity is unknown. At the time of active disease, bone marrow was collected from every patient. The library was built from roughly 400 ng RNA with molecular barcoded adaptors for alpha/delta and beta/gamma chains. From the reads, TCRdb called clonotypes with MiXCR, one entry per CDR3 protein. Of more than 55,000 distinct CDR3 sequences listed, roughly 18% are singletons.

The chain uses TRBV19 and TRBJ2-1; D may be TRBD1 or TRBD2 (5 bases each). Sequencing used a population of CD138-negative cells sorted from bone marrow. The receptor's source is a donor at least 40 years old with multiple myeloma. The CDR3 region is CASSSPPDGTPYNEQFF. In nucleotides, the CDR3 is TGTGCCAGTAGTTCCCCCCCGGACGGGACGCCCTACAATGAGCAGTTCTTC.